The clone carrying this T cell receptor beta chain has just a few counts. The antigen remains unidentified. V was clipped by 5 bases and J by 2 bases; unmatched bases: 1. Per germline, CDR1 GTSNPN and CDR2 SVGIG (reference sequence). This CDR3 contains 13 residues. This sample was included in a study of Graves' ophthalmopathy and Graves' hyperthyroidism. Overall study results and limits: Blood also carried most expanded thyroid clonotypes exceeding 0.001 frequency. Ophthalmopathy versus stable hyperthyroidism: 13-signature model gave roughly 88% sensitivity, less than 82% specificity. The study's model predicted ophthalmopathy progression at 65% to 71% sensitivity and approximately 78% specificity.

Amplification targeted the TCR beta CDR3 regions, with RNA transcripts as the source material. Investigators did first-round RT-PCR with HTBI primers, then second-round multiplex PCR. TCRdb passed the multiplex PCR reads through MiXCR, listing each CDR3 protein once. The sample includes about 1.2 million distinct CDR3 sequences, about 35% of them seen just once. The material sequenced was peripheral blood or thyroid tissue (not recorded which). The chain combines TRBV30 with TRBJ1-2; 11 bases are shared with TRBD1. The receptor's source is an adult man with Graves' hyperthyroidism. The chain's CDR3 is CAWGDRGNYGYTF. The CDR3 bases are TGTGCCTGGGGGGACAGGGGGAACTATGGCTACACCTTC.